Shown below are 10 T cell receptor beta chains from a single sample sequenced in a study of long-term antiretroviral therapy in people with HIV. It was version v3.0 of the immunoSEQ assay that was run at survey level. Produced via immunoSEQ multiplex PCR; TCRdb's table is partial and in-frame only. The sample consists of under 45,000 clones, roughly four fifths of them appearing once. Sequencing was performed on unsorted PBMCs, taken 1 year after starting antiretroviral therapy. The receptors shown here come from a man between 18 and 35 years old with HIV.

The J gene is TRBJ2-2, the V gene TRBV9; D ambiguous. V lost 1 base and J 6 bases, leaving 19 bases between the germline ends. The CDR3 extends over 17 amino acids. Germline V CDR1 and CDR2: SGDLS, YYNGEE. The CDR3 bases are TGTGCCAGCAGCGTAAACGACCTAGGTATTGACTCCGGGGAGCTGTTTTTT. Translation gives CASSVNDLGIDSGELFF.

This clone was seen more than once but under ten times. The chain links TRBV10-3 to TRBJ1-6; no reliable D call. This CDR3 has 13 residues. Trimming cost V 10 bases and J 7 bases, with 14 bases left between them. Per the germline V gene, CDR1 is ENHRY and CDR2 is SYGVKD. CDR3 sequence reads: CATRRPGNSPLHF. The CDR3 DNA sequence: TGTGCCACCCGACGACCGGGGAATTCACCCCTCCACTTT.

The rearrangement links TRBV10-3 to TRBJ1-3; D unclear. Germline CDR1 reads ENHRY; CDR2 reads SYGVKD. V gave up 5 bases and J gave up 0 bases, with 11 bases separating them. This CDR3 has 15 amino acids. The CDR3 nucleotides read TGTGCCATCAGTTTTCAGCGATTCTCTGGAAACACCATATATTTT. It yields the protein CAISFQRFSGNTIYF.

This rearrangement joins TRBV28 to TRBJ2-7; tentatively, D is TRBD2 (5 bases). There are 15 residues in the CDR3. Germline V CDR1 and CDR2: MDHEN, SYDVKM. V was clipped by 1 base and J by 3 bases, with 13 bases between them. The CDR3 DNA reads TGTGCCAGCAGTTTATCATTCGCAGCGGACTACGAGCAGTACTTC. Amino acids: CASSLSFAADYEQYF. Full variable domain (rest looked up from reference TRBV28 and TRBJ2-7): DVKVTQSSRYLVKRTGEKVFLECVQDMDHENMFWYRQDPGLGLRLIYFSYDVKMKEKGDIPEGYSVSREKKERFSLILESASTNQTSMYLCASSLSFAADYEQYFGPGTRLTVT.

This clone was observed a single time. The rearrangement joins TRBV5-1 to TRBJ2-5; D ambiguous. CDR1 is SGHRS, CDR2 YFSETQ, per germline. This CDR3 has 13 amino acids. Trimming took 7 bases from V and 5 from J, leaving 15 bases between them. The CDR3 nucleotides are TGCGCCAGCGCGGATAATGAGTGGGAGACCCAGTACTTC. Its protein is CASADNEWETQYF.

This chain links TRBV10-3 with TRBJ1-5, with a weak D call TRBD1 (5 bases). V was clipped by 6 bases and J by 1 base, with 13 bases between them. Germline V gene sequence: CDR1 ENHRY, CDR2 SYGVKD. The CDR3 totals 15 residues. The CDR3 sequence is CAIRSDSASNQPQHF. The CDR3 DNA reads TGTGCCATCAGAAGTGACAGTGCAAGCAATCAGCCCCAGCATTTT.

This clone was observed once. This sequence joins TRBV9 and TRBJ2-2, with D possibly matching TRBD2 (5 bases). This CDR3 is built from 13 residues. The V end lost 0 bases, the J end lost 7 bases, and 7 bases lay between the germline ends. Germline CDR1 is SGDLS and CDR2 is YYNGEE. The CDR3 spells CASSVAGDGELFF. The CDR3 DNA reads as TGTGCCAGCAGCGTAGCCGGGGACGGGGAGCTGTTTTTT.

The J gene is TRBJ1-2, the V gene TRBV30; the D is unclear. The CDR3 is made up of 15 amino acids. The ends were cut back, 2 bases at V and 7 bases at J, with 20 bases in the middle. Germline V gene sequence: CDR1 GTSNPN, CDR2 SVGIG (reference sequence). DNA of the CDR3: TGTGCCTGGAGTAATAGCAGGCCGACACTCCCTGGCTACACCTTC. Residues: CAWSNSRPTLPGYTF. Full variable domain (outside the CDR3, taken from reference TRBV30 and TRBJ1-2): SQTIHQWPATLVQPVGSPLSLECTVEGTSNPNLYWYRQAAGRGLQLLFYSVGIGQISSEVPQNLSASRPQDRQFILSSKKLLLSDSGFYLCAWSNSRPTLPGYTFGSGTRLTVV.

The rearrangement joins TRBV7-9 to TRBJ2-7, with 10 bases fitting TRBD1. J was trimmed by 3 bases and V by 6 bases; bases with no gene match: 8. CDR1 and CDR2 from the germline V gene are SEHNR and FQNEAQ (reference sequence). This CDR3 spans 15 amino acids. CDR3 amino acids: CASRRSRDRGYEQYF. As DNA, the CDR3 is TGTGCCAGCAGGCGTTCCCGGGACAGGGGCTACGAGCAGTACTTC.

The chain couples TRBV13 to TRBJ2-7, with 8 bases identical to TRBD2. The germline V gene encodes CDR1 PRHDT and CDR2 FYEKMQ (reference sequence). The V and J ends lost 5 bases and 1 base, in that order; junction bases with no gene match: 4. The CDR3 totals 14 residues. The CDR3 DNA is TGTGCCAGCAGCCTAGCTAGCGGGTCCTACGAGCAGTACTTC. Protein product: CASSLASGSYEQYF.